The text below deals with one T cell receptor beta chain. Through a sample-barcoded 5' primer and a J-beta primer mix, a second PCR was run for roughly 7 to 11 cycles. TCRdb itself ran the 5' RACE reads through MiXCR, one entry per CDR3 protein. The table lists approximately 600,000 distinct CDR3 sequences, roughly 50% of them singletons, with 35% to 40% in the top ten. This sample is part of a study of blood T cells in healthy people across ages. Trimming took 6 bases from V and 6 from J, leaving 15 bases between them. The CDR3 runs to 14 residues. The germline CDR1 and CDR2 sequences are SEHNR and FQNEAQ (reference sequence).

Sequenced sample: blood. This clonotype was obtained from a man in his fifties or sixties in good health. V usage is TRBV7-9 and J usage is TRBJ2-1; perhaps D is TRBD1 or TRBD2 (5 bases each). The CDR3 region is CASSSPGAINEQFF. CDR3 DNA: TGTGCCAGCAGTTCACCCGGGGCAATCAATGAGCAGTTCTTC.